One T cell receptor beta chain is described in this entry. The antigen is unknown. This specimen comes from a study of T cell repertoires in ileal Crohn's disease. Study-wide context: Median disease duration was about eight years; 35% smoked at surgery. All patients had surgery for stricturing (around 60%) or penetrating (around 39%) disease. About half of patients got postoperative therapy: about a dozen thiopurines, 18 anti-TNF. Study outcomes and limitations: Endoscopic recurrence occurred in every patient whose clonality exceeded 26.8%.

The data were produced by immunoSEQ multiplex PCR, yet TCRdb's version contains in-frame clones alone and is incomplete. The table has 10,000 to 14,000 clones, about three quarters seen once. J lost 4 bases, V lost 2 bases, and 7 bases had no gene match. The germline CDR1 and CDR2 sequences are SGHRS and YFSETQ. CDR3 size: 15 residues. Sequencing was performed on ileal tissue. This sequence was found in an adult with Crohn's disease. This sequence joins TRBV5-1 and TRBJ2-5, with 8 bases identical to TRBD2. CDR3 amino acids: CASSLNLLAGETQYF. CDR3 nucleotides: TGCGCCAGCAGCTTAAATCTGCTAGCGGGAGAGACCCAGTACTTC.